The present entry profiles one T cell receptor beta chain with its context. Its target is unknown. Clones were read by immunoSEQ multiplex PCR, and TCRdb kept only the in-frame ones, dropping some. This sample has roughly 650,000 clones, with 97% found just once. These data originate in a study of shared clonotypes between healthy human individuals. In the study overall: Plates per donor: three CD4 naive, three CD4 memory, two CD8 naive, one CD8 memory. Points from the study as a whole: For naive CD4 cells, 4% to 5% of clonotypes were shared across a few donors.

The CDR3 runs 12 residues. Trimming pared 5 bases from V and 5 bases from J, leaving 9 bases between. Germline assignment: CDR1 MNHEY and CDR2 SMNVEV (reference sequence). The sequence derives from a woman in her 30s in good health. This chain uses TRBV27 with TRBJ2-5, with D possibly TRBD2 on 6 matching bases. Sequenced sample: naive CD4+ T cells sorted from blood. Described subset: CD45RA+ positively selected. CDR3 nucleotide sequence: TGTGCCAGCAGTATTCGGGGGGAGACCCAGTACTTC. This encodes CASSIRGETQYF.